The 8 T cell receptor beta chains below were found in one sample sequenced in a study of blood T cell repertoires in COVID-19. The assay was immunoSEQ multiplex PCR, and TCRdb's table has in-frame clones only and misses some. The table records 250,000 to 300,000 clones, roughly 91% of them present only once. Sequencing was performed on peripheral blood. The receptors shown here come from a man aged 40-49 years with acute or convalescent COVID-19.

This sequence joins TRBV29-1 and TRBJ2-7, with D perhaps matching TRBD1 (5 bases). V dropped 0 bases and J dropped 6 bases, with 12 bases sitting between them. The length of the CDR3 is 13 residues. Looked up from germline, CDR1 is SQVTM and CDR2 is ANQGSEA. The CDR3 region is CSVEDETDFEQYF. DNA for the CDR3: TGCAGCGTTGAAGATGAGACAGACTTCGAGCAGTACTTC.

V is TRBV7-2 and J is TRBJ1-2; D remains ambiguous. There are 14 residues in the CDR3. Germline CDR1 is SGHTA and CDR2 is FQGNSA. Trimming removed 1 base from V and 8 bases from J, with 14 bases in between. The CDR3 region is CASSLGGVDSGYTF. CDR3 nucleotide sequence: TGTGCCAGCAGCTTAGGGGGAGTCGACTCGGGCTACACCTTC.

The J gene is TRBJ2-7, the V gene TRBV29-1, with 7 bases matching TRBD2. This CDR3 contains 13 residues. Germline CDR1 and CDR2: SQVTM and ANQGSEA. With V trimmed by 4 bases and J by 5 bases, 8 bases remained unmatched. DNA of the CDR3: TGCAGCGTTGCCGGGGGGAGGGCCGACGAGCAGTACTTC. It codes for CSVAGGRADEQYF.

The chain couples TRBV5-1 to TRBJ1-2; unclear D gene. V dropped 4 bases and J dropped 6 bases, with 16 bases sitting between them. The CDR3 totals 14 residues. Germline V CDR1 and CDR2: SGHRS, YFSETQ. The CDR3 bases are TGCGCCAGCAGCCCCTTTGCCCCCCGGGATGGCTACACCTTC. Translating gives CASSPFAPRDGYTF.

This clone was recorded a few times. The V and J genes are TRBV4-2 and TRBJ1-1; the D gene is possibly TRBD1 (5 bases). In germline, CDR1 is LGHNA, CDR2 YNFKEQ. V dropped 0 bases and J dropped 6 bases, with 14 bases sitting between them. This CDR3 contains 15 residues. CDR3 coding DNA: TGTGCCAGCAGCCAAGAGGGCAGGGCAAACTCTGAAGCTTTCTTT. Amino acid sequence: CASSQEGRANSEAFF.

This chain links TRBV7-9 with TRBJ2-1, with TRBD2 matching over 13 bases. Germline V gene lookup returns CDR1 SEHNR and CDR2 FQNEAQ (reference sequence). The CDR3 consists of 16 residues. The trim removed 3 bases at V and 8 bases at J, leaving 7 bases unmatched. CDR3 DNA: TGTGCCAGCAGCTTGGGGACTAGCGGGGCCACAGATGAGCAGTTCTTC. Encoded protein: CASSLGTSGATDEQFF.

The chain employs TRBV4-2 and TRBJ1-2, with a tentative D call TRBD1 (6 bases). CDR3 length: 17 amino acids. V shed 1 base and J shed 4 bases, with 19 bases lying between them. Germline V gene sequence: CDR1 LGHNA, CDR2 YNFKEQ. The CDR3 reads CASSQVQSPGTFYGYTF. CDR3 sequence (DNA): TGTGCCAGCAGCCAAGTTCAGAGTCCCGGGACATTCTATGGCTACACCTTC.

This chain links TRBV7-8 with TRBJ2-7; 7 nucleotides line up with TRBD2. J was trimmed by 7 bases and V by 5 bases; bases with no gene match: 14. CDR1 and CDR2 from the germline V gene are SGHVS and FQNEAQ. The CDR3 totals 15 residues. The DNA for the CDR3 is TGTGCCAGCAGCCCGCGGGAAGCGGGGCCTCGGGAGCAGTACTTC. Its protein is CASSPREAGPREQYF.